The following is a T cell receptor (beta chain) sequence with its context. Samples from alopecia areata patients were lesional scalp punch biopsies and peripheral blood. This sample was taken from a study of CD8+ T cells in alopecia areata. For the study at large: Oral tofacitinib, 5 to 10 mg twice daily, was given in an open-label trial. Patients took tofacitinib for 6 to 18 months, followed by 6 drug-free months.

Germline V gene data show CDR1 as GTSNPN and CDR2 as SVGIG (reference sequence). This CDR3 has 17 amino acids. The J segment lost 7 bases and the V segment lost 3 bases, leaving 20 bases of the junction unmatched. Sequencing templates came from extracted RNA that was reverse transcribed into cDNA. Sequencing was performed with immunoSEQ multiplex PCR; in TCRdb, only in-frame clones are kept and a portion is missing. The repertoire holds around 140,000 clones, with about 46% as singletons. Sequencing used CD8+ T cells sorted from blood, obtained at week 0. The rearrangement joins TRBV30 to TRBJ2-5, with 7 positions matching TRBD2. The sequence came from a human donor with alopecia areata. The CDR3 DNA is TGTGCCTGGAGACCGACCCCCCGACTAGCTATGAGGGGGACCCAGTACTTC. Protein: CAWRPTPRLAMRGTQYF.